These 32 T cell receptor beta chains were sequenced from one sample in a study of T-cell memory formation after mild COVID-19. TCRdb itself ran the 5' RACE reads through MiXCR, one entry per CDR3 protein. The sample lists about 470,000 distinct CDR3 sequences, roughly 18% occurring once. Sequencing input: PBMCs or a T cell subset sorted from them (not recorded which). Receptors originate from an adult woman who had mild COVID-19 (a few samples of this study predate the infection). Cell type and time point are not known.

This clonotype was observed a few times. CDR3 loop: CASSSDNHNEQFF. CDR3 in DNA: TGTGCCAGCAGCTCAGACAACCACAATGAGCAGTTCTTC. This rearrangement joins TRBV5-5 to TRBJ2-1; no definite D call. CDR3 length: 13 residues. Between the trimmed V and J ends, which lost 3 bases and 5 bases, there was a span of 9 bases. CDR1 and CDR2 (germline): SGHKS, YYEKEE (reference sequence).

In this sample, this clonotype turned up a few times. The CDR3 coding sequence is TGTGCCAGCAGTTTAATCCCGCTCGGGAATAGCGGGACCTACGAGCAGTACTTC. This encodes CASSLIPLGNSGTYEQYF. V and J are TRBV27 and TRBJ2-7, with 8 bases fitting TRBD2. The V gene end was trimmed by 2 bases and the J gene end by 2 bases; junction bases not matched to a gene: 14. The CDR3 runs 18 residues. CDR1 and CDR2 (germline): MNHEY, SMNVEV (reference sequence).

This clonotype was seen a handful of times. This chain uses TRBV30 with TRBJ2-1; D is uncertain. Per germline, CDR1 GTSNPN and CDR2 SVGIG (reference sequence). V lost 2 bases and J 10 bases, leaving 12 bases between the germline ends. The CDR3 loop spans 12 amino acids. This chain's CDR3 is CAWSLRTDEQFF. DNA for the CDR3: TGTGCCTGGAGTCTTCGGACGGACGAGCAGTTCTTC.

The J gene is TRBJ2-7, the V gene TRBV30; D tentatively reads TRBD1 or TRBD2 (5 bases each). V was cut by 0 bases and J by 1 base, with 22 bases left in between. CDR1 and CDR2 (germline): GTSNPN, SVGIG (reference sequence). This CDR3 has 18 amino acids. DNA for the CDR3: TGTGCCTGGAGTGTAAGGCCGGCCAGGGCAGGACTTTCCTACGAGCAGTACTTC. Translated: CAWSVRPARAGLSYEQYF.

This clonotype was seen a few times. The V gene is TRBV7-9, the J gene TRBJ2-3; D is perhaps TRBD2 (6 bases). Germline CDR1 and CDR2: SEHNR and FQNEAQ (reference sequence). V was cut by 3 bases and J by 6 bases, with 7 bases left in between. The CDR3 sequence is 12 residues long. The CDR3: CASSFGSDTQYF. Written as DNA, the CDR3 is TGTGCCAGCAGCTTCGGGAGCGATACGCAGTATTTT.

This sequence joins TRBV10-3 and TRBJ2-7, with D unclear. V was clipped by 3 bases and J by 3 bases, with 6 bases between them. The CDR3 runs 12 residues. Germline V CDR1 and CDR2: ENHRY, SYGVKD. CDR3 protein: CAISDQVYEQYF. CDR3 DNA: TGTGCCATCAGTGACCAGGTCTACGAGCAGTACTTC.

This clonotype was detected only a few times. The chain recombines TRBV7-8 with TRBJ2-1; no definite D call. Deletions cut 7 bases from V and 6 bases from J, with 16 bases between. The CDR3 runs to 14 residues. Germline lookup yields CDR1 SGHVS and CDR2 FQNEAQ. DNA for the CDR3: TGTGCCAGCAACCCACTCCTCAGGACCAATGAGCAGTTCTTC. Translating gives CASNPLLRTNEQFF.

This clonotype was found a few times. The chain employs TRBV10-3 and TRBJ1-1; D not certain. Germline values: CDR1 ENHRY, CDR2 SYGVKD. Trimming cost V 8 bases and J 1 base, with 11 bases left between them. The CDR3 spans 13 residues. The CDR3 here is CAIGEPANTEAFF. The CDR3 DNA reads as TGTGCCATCGGGGAGCCGGCGAACACTGAAGCTTTCTTT.

The chain carries TRBV6-5 and TRBJ1-1; D is unclear. The V gene's germline CDR1 is MNHEY and CDR2 SVGAGI. The CDR3 is 14 amino acids. V was clipped by 5 bases and J by 0 bases, with 10 bases between them. The CDR3 region has the DNA TGTGCCAGCAGTCCCTCGAGCATGAACACTGAAGCTTTCTTT. Protein: CASSPSSMNTEAFF.

The table lists this clonotype with a few counts. The chain joins TRBV29-1 to TRBJ1-5; D is possibly TRBD1 (6 bases). The CDR3 sequence is 13 residues long. Trimming shortened V by 5 bases and J by 4 bases, and 12 bases separated the two germline ends. CDR1 and CDR2 from the germline V gene are SQVTM and ANQGSEA. CDR3 nucleotide sequence: TGCAGCGTTCGGGACAACATAAATCAGCCCCAGCATTTT. It translates to CSVRDNINQPQHF.

This chain joins TRBV29-1 and TRBJ1-1; 9 bases are shared with TRBD1. Per germline, CDR1 SQVTM and CDR2 ANQGSEA. The CDR3 totals 16 residues. J lost 2 bases, V lost 5 bases, and 12 bases had no gene match. Written as DNA, the CDR3 is TGCAGCGTTTTCACGACAGGGGGATTCAGAAACACTGAAGCTTTCTTT. It is translated as CSVFTTGGFRNTEAFF.

The chain employs TRBV18 and TRBJ2-1; 14 bases are a match to TRBD2. The V and J ends lost 3 bases and 2 bases, in that order; junction bases with no gene match: 3. Germline CDR1 is KGHSH and CDR2 is LQKENI. The CDR3 loop spans 17 amino acids. The CDR3 protein is CASSPPGLAGAYNEQFF. The CDR3 nucleotides are TGTGCCAGCTCACCGCCGGGACTAGCGGGAGCCTACAATGAGCAGTTCTTC.

This CDR3 is CSAVGGEASTDTQYF. As DNA, the CDR3 is TGCAGTGCCGTGGGAGGGGAGGCTAGCACAGATACGCAGTATTTT. The chain has TRBV20-1 and TRBJ2-3, with 7 bases lining up with TRBD2. The CDR3 runs to 15 residues. The junction had 9 bases not matched to a gene; V was cut back by 6 bases and J by 0 bases. Germline V gives CDR1 DFQATT, CDR2 SNEGSKA (reference sequence).

The rearrangement links TRBV27 to TRBJ1-2, with 7 bases aligning to TRBD1. J lost 5 bases, V lost 2 bases, and 2 bases had no gene match. The CDR3 is made up of 13 amino acids. Germline loops: CDR1 MNHEY, CDR2 SMNVEV (reference sequence). This CDR3 reads CASSLGGQYGYTF. The CDR3 region has the DNA TGTGCCAGCAGTTTAGGGGGACAGTATGGCTACACCTTC.

The chain combines TRBV20-1 with TRBJ1-1; 10 nucleotides agree with TRBD1. The germline gives CDR1 DFQATT, CDR2 SNEGSKA (reference sequence). J gave up 5 bases and V 6 bases, and 6 bases lay outside the gene matches. The CDR3 is made up of 13 amino acids. The CDR3 spells CSATRDRGTEAFF. The CDR3 region has the DNA TGCAGTGCAACCCGGGACAGGGGAACTGAAGCTTTCTTT.

This clonotype was observed many times. The chain employs TRBV7-6 and TRBJ2-1, with TRBD2 matching 8 bases. The J segment lost 2 bases and the V segment lost 8 bases, leaving 8 bases of the junction unmatched. The CDR3 loop spans 15 amino acids. Germline CDR1 and CDR2: SGHVS and FNYEAQ. This CDR3 reads CASHPGGRPYNEQFF. The CDR3 bases are TGTGCCAGCCATCCCGGCGGGAGGCCCTACAATGAGCAGTTCTTC.

At least ten counts were recorded for this clonotype. J is TRBJ2-1 and V is TRBV7-3; 14 positions match TRBD2. Per germline, CDR1 SGHTA and CDR2 FQGTGA. After removal of 5 bases from V and 2 bases from J, the junction contained 5 bases not matched to a gene. This CDR3 comprises 17 residues. This CDR3 is CASSLTSGGAPYNEQFF. For the CDR3, the DNA is TGTGCCAGCAGCCTGACTAGCGGGGGGGCCCCCTACAATGAGCAGTTCTTC. Supplemented by reference TRBV7-3 and TRBJ2-1, the full variable domain reads GAGVSQTPSNKVTEKGKYVELRCDPISGHTALYWYRQSLGQGPEFLIYFQGTGAADDSGLPNDRFFAVRPEGSVSTLKIQRTERGDSAVYLCASSLTSGGAPYNEQFFGPGTRLTVL.

This clonotype was found a few times. V and J are TRBV7-9 and TRBJ2-5; D may be TRBD1 (5 bases). The ends were cut back, 1 base at V and 1 base at J, with 10 bases in the middle. CDR3 size: 15 residues. Germline V lookup: CDR1 SEHNR, CDR2 FQNEAQ (reference sequence). CDR3 in amino acids: CASSLDGHAQETQYF. CDR3 nucleotides: TGTGCCAGCAGCTTAGACGGACACGCCCAAGAGACCCAGTACTTC.

This clonotype has ten or more counts. V and J are TRBV5-1 and TRBJ2-1; TRBD2 aligns across 7 bases. Germline loops: CDR1 SGHRS, CDR2 YFSETQ. The CDR3 length is 15 residues. Trimming took 6 bases from V and 3 from J; bases not matched to a gene: 9. The DNA for the CDR3 is TGCGCCAGCATAGAAGGCGGGGGAATCTACAATGAGCAGTTCTTC. It translates to CASIEGGGIYNEQFF.

This clonotype was counted a few times. The V and J genes are TRBV20-1 and TRBJ1-2; D unresolved. This CDR3 region has 11 residues. CDR1 and CDR2 from the germline V gene are DFQATT and SNEGSKA (reference sequence). V lost 3 bases to trimming and J lost 4 bases, with 6 bases between them. CDR3 loop: CSASLGYGYTF. CDR3 DNA sequence: TGCAGTGCTAGTTTGGGCTATGGCTACACCTTC.

V gene TRBV6-2 or TRBV6-3 combines with J gene TRBJ2-7; 8 positions match TRBD1. The CDR3 contains 13 residues. CDR1 and CDR2 (germline): MNHEY, SVGEGT. The V gene end was trimmed by 2 bases and the J gene end by 5 bases; junction bases not matched to a gene: 2. The CDR3 loop reads CASSYAGGNEQYF. CDR3 DNA: TGTGCCAGCAGTTACGCAGGGGGCAACGAGCAGTACTTC.

The V call is TRBV11-1, the J call TRBJ1-1; 8 nucleotides line up with TRBD1. From germline, CDR1 is SGHAT and CDR2 FQDESV (reference sequence). The J segment lost 4 bases and the V segment lost 5 bases, leaving 12 bases of the junction unmatched. The CDR3 is made up of 16 amino acids. The CDR3 reads CASSQRTGRLGTEAFF. In DNA form, the CDR3 reads TGTGCCAGCAGCCAAAGGACAGGGAGGCTCGGCACTGAAGCTTTCTTT.

The rearrangement joins TRBV12-3 or TRBV12-4 to TRBJ2-1; tentatively, D is TRBD2 (6 bases). The length of the CDR3 is 13 residues. With 8 bases removed from V and 7 bases from J, the gap between germline ends came to 15 bases. The CDR3 region is CASGFGAGNEQFF. In nucleotides, the CDR3 is TGTGCCAGCGGGTTCGGGGCGGGGAATGAGCAGTTCTTC.

This clonotype was counted between two and nine times. This sequence joins TRBV12-3 or TRBV12-4 and TRBJ2-2, with a tentative D call TRBD2 (5 bases). The V and J ends lost 6 bases and 4 bases respectively, with 9 bases between them. The CDR3 length is 13 residues. The CDR3 spells CASRDYPTGELFF. CDR3 nucleotides: TGTGCCAGCAGAGACTACCCCACCGGGGAGCTGTTTTTT.

This clonotype came up a few times. CDR3 amino acids: CATSRDLLETQYF. CDR3 nucleotides: TGTGCCACCAGCAGAGATCTTTTGGAGACCCAGTACTTC. The chain couples TRBV15 to TRBJ2-5; D remains unclear. This CDR3 comprises 13 residues. Germline V gives CDR1 LNHNV, CDR2 YYDKDF (reference sequence). V dropped 0 bases and J dropped 5 bases, with 7 bases sitting between them.

The rearrangement uses TRBV12-3 or TRBV12-4 and TRBJ2-3, with unresolved D. The CDR3 contains 15 residues. Trimming took off 5 bases at V and 1 base at J, with 13 bases between the two ends. The CDR3 is CASSPRLGGTDTQYF. DNA for the CDR3: TGTGCCAGCAGTCCCCGCCTGGGTGGCACAGATACGCAGTATTTT.

This clonotype was recorded a few times. The chain recombines TRBV12-3 or TRBV12-4 with TRBJ2-7; TRBD2 might be the D (6 bases). There are 15 residues in the CDR3. Trimming removed 6 bases from V and 3 bases from J, with 18 bases in between. DNA of the CDR3: TGTGCCAGCAGCCTCCTGCGGGACGGAGGCTACGAGCAGTACTTC. Protein: CASSLLRDGGYEQYF.

V and J are TRBV12-3 or TRBV12-4 and TRBJ2-7; 8 bases map to TRBD1. With 2 bases clipped from V and 7 bases from J, the junction kept 10 bases outside the gene matches. The CDR3 sequence is 15 residues long. CDR3 coding DNA: TGTGCCAGCAGTTTACTTCCACAGGGGGAAGGGGAGCAGTACTTC. Translated, it gives CASSLLPQGEGEQYF.

This clonotype occurred a few times. This chain connects TRBV29-1 to TRBJ2-1; TRBD2 matches at 10 bases. Germline V gene sequence: CDR1 SQVTM, CDR2 ANQGSEA. The CDR3 loop spans 14 amino acids. Trimming at V came to 4 bases and at J to 6 bases, leaving 6 bases not matched to a gene. In DNA form, the CDR3 reads TGCAGCGTTGCCGGGCTAGCGGGAGCCAATGAGCAGTTCTTC. Encoded protein: CSVAGLAGANEQFF.

The chain links TRBV15 to TRBJ2-7; D may be TRBD2 (6 bases). The germline CDR1 and CDR2 sequences are LNHNV and YYDKDF (reference sequence). The V end was cut by 0 bases, the J end by 3 bases, with 18 bases between. The CDR3 is made up of 17 amino acids. The DNA of the CDR3 is TGTGCCACCAGCAGAGATGTGGGGGGAAGGAATGGCTACGAGCAGTACTTC. Translating gives CATSRDVGGRNGYEQYF.

The rearrangement joins TRBV7-8 to TRBJ1-5, with unresolved D. CDR3 length: 15 amino acids. V was clipped by 5 bases and J by 5 bases, with 16 bases between them. Germline V gives CDR1 SGHVS, CDR2 FQNEAQ. CDR3 DNA: TGTGCCAGCAGCCTAGACACGAAAAGGGATCAGCCCCAGCATTTT. Translated: CASSLDTKRDQPQHF.

This chain links TRBV20-1 with TRBJ2-1; 8 positions agree with TRBD2. With 3 bases clipped from V and 2 bases from J, the junction kept 6 bases outside the gene matches. The CDR3 length is 15 residues. Germline CDR1 and CDR2: DFQATT and SNEGSKA (reference sequence). In DNA, the CDR3 is TGCAGTGCTAGGGGCCTGCGGGAGGCCTACAATGAGCAGTTCTTC. It yields the protein CSARGLREAYNEQFF.